This T cell receptor (beta chain) is from a study of post-analysis software for immune sequencing data. Looking at the study overall: The study covered relapsing-remitting, secondary progressive and progressive-relapsing courses of multiple sclerosis.

Presence of unique molecular identifiers characterized the TCR beta cDNA libraries. A population of roughly 0.85 to 11 million T cells gave rise to a few hundred thousand cDNA molecules. TCRdb re-called the PCR reads with MiXCR, one entry per CDR3 protein. The sample lists roughly 800,000 distinct CDR3 sequences; 25% to 30% were seen once. Broader study findings: In multiple sclerosis, normalized Chao1 diversity was significantly below that of controls. By F measure, strong co-clustering occurred among samples prepared in the same batch. With TRBV5-6, TRBV5-1 and TRBV20-1 included, roughly five TRBV segments were more frequent in patients than in controls.

The germline gives CDR1 DFQATT, CDR2 SNEGSKA (reference sequence). This CDR3 has 13 amino acids. On this clonotype: Its target is not known.

The rearrangement uses TRBV20-1 and TRBJ2-3; 7 bases are shared with TRBD1. The clonotype comes from a girl aged 10 to 17 with multiple sclerosis. Sequencing was performed on blood. This CDR3 reads CTSPGQGTDTQYF. CDR3 nucleotide sequence: TGCACCTCGCCAGGACAGGGCACAGATACGCAGTATTTT.